This T cell receptor (beta chain) was sequenced during a study of blood T cells in healthy people across ages. Study-wide results and limits: Compared with aged donors, long-lived donors showed fewer expanded clones, suggesting selection.

The donors, healthy Caucasians from Russia, were aged roughly 6 to 100. Samples each had at least 5.5 micrograms of total RNA extracted. The V gene lost 6 bases and the J gene lost 5 bases, with 11 bases spanning the gap. Germline-derived CDR1 and CDR2 are SGHAT and FQNNGV. The CDR3 runs 13 residues. Together with a sample-barcoded 5' primer, a J-beta primer mix was included in a second PCR lasting roughly 6 to 12 cycles. Every cDNA molecule bore a tag from a template-switch adaptor containing 12 random nucleotides. Each CDR3 protein is one row after TCRdb ran MiXCR on the 5' RACE reads. The table includes hundreds of thousands of distinct CDR3 sequences, around 26% detected once. At least ten counts were recorded for this clonotype. Antigen specificity is unknown.

The specimen sequenced was blood. The origin of this receptor is a woman at least 80 years old in good health. This chain joins TRBV11-2 and TRBJ2-1; D call uncertain. The CDR3 reads CASRSPDHNEQFF. The CDR3, as DNA: TGTGCCAGCAGATCACCTGACCACAATGAGCAGTTCTTC.